Below, 21 T cell receptor beta chains from the same sample are listed, as sequenced in a study of T cell repertoires in cytomegalovirus infection. Their target antigens are unknown. Each CDR3 protein is one row after TCRdb ran MiXCR on the reads. The data hold a few hundred thousand distinct CDR3 sequences, with 33% observed a single time. The sequencing here drew on cultured PBMCs, taken from culture after CMV antigen stimulation. The receptors stem from a human donor in good health (CMV status not recorded). Some clones in this sample may be carry-over from other donors' samples.

This clonotype was seen only a few times. This chain connects TRBV7-9 to TRBJ2-1, with D perhaps matching TRBD2 (5 bases). V lost 0 bases and J 5 bases, leaving 5 bases between the germline ends. The CDR3 loop spans 13 amino acids. CDR1 SEHNR and CDR2 FQNEAQ come from the germline V gene (reference sequence). The CDR3 bases are TGTGCCAGCAGCTTAGCCGGGGACAATGAGCAGTTCTTC. Amino acids: CASSLAGDNEQFF.

V usage is TRBV24-1 and J usage is TRBJ2-1; 9 nucleotides line up with TRBD2. The CDR3 has 16 amino acids. Germline V gene data show CDR1 as KGHDR and CDR2 as SFDVKD. V lost 1 base and J lost 6; bases outside the gene matches: 6. CDR3 in amino acids: CATSDFSTSGINEQFF. DNA of the CDR3: TGTGCCACCAGTGATTTTTCGACTAGCGGCATCAATGAGCAGTTCTTC.

This clonotype occurred a few times. The rearrangement links TRBV28 to TRBJ1-1; D ambiguous. Trimming stripped 2 bases from V and 8 bases from J, with 9 bases between. Germline CDR1 is MDHEN and CDR2 is SYDVKM. CDR3 length: 12 amino acids. CDR3 coding DNA: TGTGCCAGCAGTTTACCCGTAGGGGAAGCTTTCTTT. Amino acids: CASSLPVGEAFF.

V and J are TRBV28 and TRBJ2-1; D is unresolved. Trimming left V 2 bases short and J 0 bases short, with 5 bases between. The CDR3 consists of 14 residues. Germline loops: CDR1 MDHEN, CDR2 SYDVKM. The CDR3: CASSLGISYNEQFF. The CDR3 nucleotides are TGTGCCAGCAGTTTAGGAATCTCCTACAATGAGCAGTTCTTC.

V is TRBV19 and J is TRBJ1-5; maybe TRBD1 (5 bases). Trimming took off 1 base at V and 6 bases at J, with 10 bases between the two ends. Germline V gene data show CDR1 as LNHDA and CDR2 as SQIVND (reference sequence). The CDR3 totals 14 residues. DNA for the CDR3: TGTGCCAGTAGTATAGCCGGGGCGGGTCAGCCCCAGCATTTT. Its protein product is CASSIAGAGQPQHF.

This clonotype has only a few counts. The V gene is TRBV7-2, the J gene TRBJ1-1; no firm D call. Germline CDR1 SGHTA, CDR2 FQGNSA. V lost 5 bases and J 4 bases, leaving 11 bases between the germline ends. There are 13 residues in the CDR3. In DNA, the CDR3 is TGTGCCAGCAGCCCCTATTTTGCCACTGAAGCTTTCTTT. Translating it yields CASSPYFATEAFF.

This clonotype turned up a few times. The chain links TRBV6-2 or TRBV6-3 to TRBJ2-5, with unresolved D. In germline, CDR1 is MNHEY, CDR2 SVGEGT. Trimming removed 0 bases at V and 4 bases at J, with 18 bases between. The CDR3 is made up of 17 amino acids. CDR3 region: CASSYSSSSGRGETQYF. The CDR3 nucleotides are TGTGCCAGCAGTTACTCATCCTCCTCCGGACGAGGAGAGACCCAGTACTTC.

In this sample, this clonotype turned up a few times. The chain joins TRBV6-6 to TRBJ1-2; possibly TRBD1 for D (5 bases). Germline CDR1 MNHNY, CDR2 SVGAGI (reference sequence). V lost 6 bases and J 3 bases, leaving 23 bases between the germline ends. The CDR3 is 17 amino acids. The DNA for the CDR3 is TGTGCCAGCAGCTCCCAGAGGGGAGGGTTTAGCGACTATGGCTACACCTTC. It translates to CASSSQRGGFSDYGYTF.

This clonotype was counted a few times. The rearrangement links TRBV12-3 or TRBV12-4 to TRBJ2-4; D is undetermined. V was shortened by 3 bases and J by 0 bases, with 3 bases between the two germline ends. The CDR3 length is 13 residues. CDR3 nucleotide sequence: TGTGCCAGCAGTTTCTTAGCCAAAAACATTCAGTACTTC. Amino acid sequence: CASSFLAKNIQYF.

The sample holds a few counts of this clonotype. CDR3 DNA: TGTGCCAGCAGCTTAGAGCTTGCGTTAGCCGGATCTGGAGAGACCCAGTACTTC. This translates into CASSLELALAGSGETQYF. The chain employs TRBV7-8 and TRBJ2-5; unclear D gene. Trimming left V 1 base short and J 4 bases short, with 22 bases between. Germline assignment: CDR1 SGHVS and CDR2 FQNEAQ. This CDR3 has 18 amino acids.

Many counts were recorded for this clonotype. This chain connects TRBV7-2 to TRBJ2-7; 14 bases fit TRBD2. Germline V gives CDR1 SGHTA, CDR2 FQGNSA. The CDR3 extends over 18 amino acids. V lost 5 bases and J lost 2; bases outside the gene matches: 11. CDR3 protein: CASSPTGTSGSPPYEQYF. The CDR3 nucleotides are TGTGCCAGCAGCCCGACCGGGACTAGCGGGAGCCCTCCCTACGAGCAGTACTTC.

The chain has TRBV20-1 and TRBJ2-2; tentatively, D is TRBD1 or TRBD2 (5 bases each). Germline CDR1 and CDR2: DFQATT and SNEGSKA (reference sequence). The CDR3 is 14 residues long. Trimming left V 6 bases short and J 0 bases short, with 11 bases between. The DNA of the CDR3 is TGCAGTGCCAAGGGACGTACGAACACCGGGGAGCTGTTTTTT. Residues: CSAKGRTNTGELFF.

The chain uses TRBV27 and TRBJ1-4; D is unresolved. The CDR3 spans 15 residues. The V end was cut by 5 bases, the J end by 3 bases, with 13 bases between. Germline V gene data show CDR1 as MNHEY and CDR2 as SMNVEV (reference sequence). CDR3 amino acids: CASSPIGRANEKLFF. The CDR3 bases are TGTGCCAGCAGTCCCATTGGGCGGGCTAATGAAAAACTGTTTTTT.

In this sample, this clonotype turned up many times. This sequence joins TRBV28 and TRBJ1-2; 10 nucleotides line up with TRBD1. This CDR3 region has 14 residues. V lost 5 bases, J lost 4 bases, and 4 bases stayed unmatched. From germline, CDR1 is MDHEN and CDR2 SYDVKM. Here the CDR3 reads CASSRGTGAYGYTF. In DNA form, the CDR3 reads TGTGCCAGCAGTAGAGGGACAGGGGCCTATGGCTACACCTTC.

This clonotype was found a few times. The chain joins TRBV7-9 to TRBJ2-4, with TRBD1 matching 7 bases. Trimming took 5 bases from V and 3 from J; bases not matched to a gene: 4. This CDR3 contains 14 residues. Germline-derived CDR1 and CDR2 are SEHNR and FQNEAQ (reference sequence). CDR3 protein: CASSARDSKNIQYF. The CDR3 DNA sequence: TGTGCCAGCAGCGCCAGGGACAGCAAAAACATTCAGTACTTC.

This clonotype showed up just once. This chain joins TRBV6-1 and TRBJ2-5; TRBD2 aligns across 7 bases. After removal of 4 bases from V and 6 bases from J, the junction contained 8 bases not matched to a gene. In germline, CDR1 is MNHNS, CDR2 SASEGT. There are 14 residues in the CDR3. CDR3 loop: CASSANGSGKTQYF. Here the CDR3 DNA reads TGTGCCAGCAGTGCGAACGGGAGCGGGAAGACCCAGTACTTC.

V gene TRBV12-3 or TRBV12-4 combines with J gene TRBJ2-7; 9 bases map to TRBD1. The CDR3 covers 14 residues. V shed 9 bases, J shed 6 bases, and the junction held 12 bases outside the gene matches. In DNA form, the CDR3 reads TGTGCCAGTTCCCTTGGGGACAGGGTTGGCGAGCAGTACTTC. It codes for CASSLGDRVGEQYF.

The chain has TRBV6-2 or TRBV6-3 and TRBJ1-5, with a possible D match to TRBD1 (6 bases). The germline V gene encodes CDR1 MNHEY and CDR2 SVGEGT. This CDR3 has 13 amino acids. V lost 8 bases and J lost 9, with 17 bases in between. The chain's CDR3 is CASRNREERPQHF. The CDR3 coding sequence is TGTGCCAGCCGAAACAGGGAGGAAAGGCCCCAGCATTTT.

The rearrangement links TRBV4-1 to TRBJ1-2, with D hard to call. V gave up 3 bases and J gave up 8 bases, with 19 bases separating them. The length of the CDR3 is 15 residues. Germline V gene data show CDR1 as MGHRA and CDR2 as YSYEKL. The CDR3 DNA sequence: TGCGCCAGCAGCCACCCTCCGGTCGGATCGAGAGGCTACACCTTC. It is translated as CASSHPPVGSRGYTF.

The table lists this clonotype with a few counts. In nucleotides, the CDR3 is TGTGCCAGCAGCCCCCTGGGGGGGGCAAAGGGCTATGGCTACACCTTC. Amino acid sequence: CASSPLGGAKGYGYTF. V and J are TRBV11-2 and TRBJ1-2, with D possibly being TRBD1 (6 bases). Trimming removed 5 bases at V and 4 bases at J, with 20 bases between. In germline, CDR1 is SGHAT, CDR2 FQNNGV. The length of the CDR3 is 16 residues.

This clonotype was found a few times. V is TRBV19 and J is TRBJ1-2; D ambiguous. Germline V gives CDR1 LNHDA, CDR2 SQIVND (reference sequence). This CDR3 is built from 15 residues. Trimming removed 5 bases from V and 0 bases from J, with 13 bases in between. CDR3 sequence reads: CASSASGYPNYGYTF. The CDR3 bases are TGTGCCAGTAGTGCCTCAGGATACCCTAACTATGGCTACACCTTC.